The 13 T cell receptor beta chains listed next were all sequenced from one sample in a study of blood T cells in healthy people across ages. Together with a sample-barcoded 5' primer, a J-beta primer mix was included in a second PCR lasting about 7 to 11 cycles. TCRdb passed the 5' RACE reads through MiXCR, listing each CDR3 protein once. The table records about 640,000 distinct CDR3 sequences, roughly 58% of them present only once. Specimen: blood. These receptors were obtained from a man in his sixties in good health.

V is TRBV7-2 and J is TRBJ2-1, with a tentative D call TRBD2 (5 bases). In germline, CDR1 is SGHTA, CDR2 FQGNSA. The CDR3 totals 15 residues. The V end was cut by 1 base, the J end by 2 bases, with 9 bases between. DNA of the CDR3: TGTGCCAGCAGCTTAGACACGGGGACCTACAATGAGCAGTTCTTC. Its translation: CASSLDTGTYNEQFF.

Regarding this clonotype: The junction departs from the called germline gene at one end, perhaps through a read error. The chain combines TRBV5-5 with TRBJ2-1, with TRBD2 matching over 14 bases. CDR1 SGHKS and CDR2 YYEKEE come from the germline V gene (reference sequence). The CDR3 loop spans 16 amino acids. CDR3 nucleotides: TGTGCCAGCAGCGCGGGACTAGCGGGGGCGTACAGTGAGCAGTTCTTC. Translation gives CASSAGLAGAYSEQFF.

This chain joins TRBV20-1 and TRBJ2-1; 11 positions match TRBD2. The germline V gene has CDR1 DFQATT and CDR2 SNEGSKA (reference sequence). The CDR3 extends over 16 amino acids. V dropped 3 bases and J dropped 3; count of bases not matched to a gene: 7. The CDR3 coding sequence is TGCAGTGCTAGCAGCCCCGGGACTAGCGGCTACAATGAGCAGTTCTTC. Protein sequence: CSASSPGTSGYNEQFF.

This clonotype has a handful of counts. The chain joins TRBV6-1 to TRBJ2-5, with a possible D match to TRBD2 (5 bases). The V gene lost 7 bases and the J gene lost 2 bases, with 11 bases spanning the gap. Germline values: CDR1 MNHNS, CDR2 SASEGT. The CDR3 contains 13 residues. The chain's CDR3 is CASMNRGQETQYF. CDR3 sequence (DNA): TGTGCCAGCATGAACAGAGGGCAAGAGACCCAGTACTTC.

A few counts support this clonotype. The chain is built from TRBV20-1 and TRBJ2-7, with TRBD1 identical over 8 bases. Germline CDR1 DFQATT, CDR2 SNEGSKA (reference sequence). Unmatched junction bases numbered 6, after V lost 3 bases and J lost 5 bases. This CDR3 has 13 residues. The CDR3 nucleotides are TGCAGTGCTAGCGACAGGGGAGGAGACGAGCAGTACTTC. As protein: CSASDRGGDEQYF.

The rearrangement joins TRBV27 to TRBJ2-1; no clear D. The CDR3 loop spans 13 amino acids. V lost 3 bases, J lost 5 bases, and 8 bases lay in between. Germline V gene lookup returns CDR1 MNHEY and CDR2 SMNVEV (reference sequence). The CDR3 sequence: CASSFTYNNEQFF. CDR3 sequence (DNA): TGTGCCAGCAGTTTTACGTATAACAATGAGCAGTTCTTC.

Remarks on this clonotype: Compared with germline, one end of the junction differs, possibly owing to a read error. J is TRBJ2-1 and V is TRBV5-1; 7 nucleotides align to TRBD2. This CDR3 is built from 14 residues. The V gene's germline CDR1 is SGHRS and CDR2 YFSETQ. The CDR3 loop is CASGLEWTSNEQFF. CDR3 coding DNA: TGCGCCAGCGGCTTGGAATGGACTAGCAATGAGCAGTTCTTC. Looking up the rest from reference TRBV5-1 and TRBJ2-1 gives the full variable domain: KAGVTQTPRYLIKTRGQQVTLSCSPISGHRSVSWYQQTPGQGLQFLFEYFSETQRNKGNFPGRFSGRQFSNSRSEMNVSTLELGDSALYLCASGLEWTSNEQFFGPGTRLTVL.

The chain links TRBV7-9 to TRBJ2-1; 11 bases are a match to TRBD2. V shed 3 bases and J 8 bases; nucleotides not matched to a gene: 15. The CDR3 spans 18 residues. The germline V gene has CDR1 SEHNR and CDR2 FQNEAQ (reference sequence). CDR3 nucleotide sequence: TGTGCCAGCAGCTTTCGGCCTAATAGCGGGGGGGCTTCCTATGAGCAGTTCTTC. It encodes CASSFRPNSGGASYEQFF.

The V and J genes are TRBV10-3 and TRBJ2-2; 10 bases are shared with TRBD1. There are 14 residues in the CDR3. V trimming: 6 bases; J trimming: 3 bases; junction bases outside the gene matches: 1. From germline, CDR1 is ENHRY and CDR2 SYGVKD. In nucleotides, the CDR3 is TGTGCCATCAGGGGGACAGGGGACACCGGGGAGCTGTTTTTT. Its translation: CAIRGTGDTGELFF.

The chain carries TRBV15 and TRBJ2-3; the D gene could be TRBD1 or TRBD2 (5 bases each). The CDR3 consists of 14 residues. Per the germline V gene, CDR1 is LNHNV and CDR2 is YYDKDF (reference sequence). V was clipped by 0 bases and J by 5 bases, with 9 bases between them. The CDR3, as DNA: TGTGCCACCAGCAGAGATATGGGGGAAGATACGCAGTATTTT. Translated: CATSRDMGEDTQYF.

The chain is built from TRBV12-3 or TRBV12-4 and TRBJ1-2; TRBD1 aligns across 8 bases. The CDR3 extends over 15 amino acids. V shed 4 bases and J 8 bases; nucleotides not matched to a gene: 12. For the CDR3, the DNA is TGTGCCAGCAGTTCGGACAGGGCGCCCCTGCAGGGCTACACCTTC. This gives the protein CASSSDRAPLQGYTF.

The gene calls are TRBV4-2 and TRBJ1-2; D possibly corresponds to TRBD1 (5 bases). V was pared by 2 bases and J by 5 bases, with 9 bases between. The germline V gene encodes CDR1 LGHNA and CDR2 YNFKEQ. The length of the CDR3 is 13 residues. CDR3 in DNA: TGTGCCAGCAGCCAACTTGGGACTTATGGCTACACCTTC. Translating it yields CASSQLGTYGYTF.

The V gene is TRBV3-1, the J gene TRBJ2-7; D might be TRBD1 or TRBD2, each matching 5 bases. The V and J ends lost 0 bases and 6 bases respectively, with 15 bases between them. The CDR3 consists of 15 residues. CDR1 and CDR2 from the germline V gene are LGHDT and YNNKEL (reference sequence). In DNA form, the CDR3 reads TGTGCCAGCAGCCAAGATCTGAGGGGCCGTAGCGAGCAGTACTTC. Residues: CASSQDLRGRSEQYF.